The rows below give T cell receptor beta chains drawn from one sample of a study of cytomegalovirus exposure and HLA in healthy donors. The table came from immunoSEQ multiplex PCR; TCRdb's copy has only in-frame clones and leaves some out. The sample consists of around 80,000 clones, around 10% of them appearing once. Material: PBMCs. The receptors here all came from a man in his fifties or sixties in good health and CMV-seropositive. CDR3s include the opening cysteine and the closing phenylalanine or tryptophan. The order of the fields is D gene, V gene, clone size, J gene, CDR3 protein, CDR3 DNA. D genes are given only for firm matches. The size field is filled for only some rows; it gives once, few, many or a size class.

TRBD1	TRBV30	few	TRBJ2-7	CAWSRTGGLEEQYF	TGTGCCTGGAGCCGGACAGGGGGCCTCGAGGAGCAGTACTTC
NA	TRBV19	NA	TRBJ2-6	CASSILLSGANVLTF	TGTGCCAGTAGTATTCTCCTCTCTGGGGCCAACGTCCTGACTTTC
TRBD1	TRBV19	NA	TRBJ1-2	CASSIGTGPSQKGYGYTF	TGTGCCAGTAGTATCGGGACAGGGCCGTCTCAAAAAGGATATGGCTACACCTTC
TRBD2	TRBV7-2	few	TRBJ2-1	CASSLVVAGLLGNEQFF	TGTGCCAGCAGCTTAGTGGTAGCGGGACTTTTGGGTAATGAGCAGTTCTTC
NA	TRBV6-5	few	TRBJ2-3	CASSPGVDTQYF	TGTGCCAGCAGCCCGGGGGTGGATACGCAGTATTTT
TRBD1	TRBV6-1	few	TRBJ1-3	CASSEVGQGAGNTIYF	TGTGCCAGCAGTGAGGTGGGACAGGGGGCTGGAAACACCATATATTTT
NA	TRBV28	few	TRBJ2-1	CAILRRGRSEQFF	TGTGCCATCCTAAGGCGAGGGCGGAGTGAGCAGTTCTTC
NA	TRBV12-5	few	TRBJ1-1	CASGLVNREAFF	TGTGCTAGTGGTTTGGTAAACAGGGAAGCTTTCTTT
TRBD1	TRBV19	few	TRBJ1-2	CASRPPDRPNYGYTF	TGTGCCAGCCGCCCCCCGGACAGGCCTAACTATGGCTACACCTTC
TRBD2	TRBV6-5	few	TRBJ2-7	CASSSREATYEQYF	TGTGCCAGCAGTAGCCGGGAGGCCACCTACGAGCAGTACTTC
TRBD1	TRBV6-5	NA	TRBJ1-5	CARSGQGNQHQHF	TGTGCCAGAAGTGGACAGGGGAATCAGCACCAGCATTTT
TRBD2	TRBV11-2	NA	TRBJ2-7	CAGSPNGLAGGLYF	TGTGCCGGCAGCCCGAACGGACTAGCGGGAGGGCTTTACTTC
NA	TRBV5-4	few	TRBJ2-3	CASGAMLTDTQYF	TGTGCCAGCGGGGCCATGCTCACAGATACGCAGTATTTT
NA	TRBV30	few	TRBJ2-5	CAWSEGPQETQYF	TGTGCCTGGAGTGAGGGGCCCCAAGAGACCCAGTACTTC
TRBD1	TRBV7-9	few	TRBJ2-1	CASIRQGLNEQFF	TGTGCCAGCATACGACAGGGGCTCAATGAGCAGTTCTTC
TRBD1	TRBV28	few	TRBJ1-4	CASRSPGTGQVEKLFF	TGTGCCAGCAGGAGCCCCGGGACAGGGCAAGTCGAAAAACTGTTTTTT
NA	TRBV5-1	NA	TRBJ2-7	CASSPTGGYTYEQYF	TGCGCCAGCAGCCCAACGGGGGGCTATACCTACGAGCAGTACTTC
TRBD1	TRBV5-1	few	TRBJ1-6	CASSLAGQGYSPLHF	TGCGCCAGCAGCTTGGCCGGACAGGGGTATTCACCCCTCCACTTT
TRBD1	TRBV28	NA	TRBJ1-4	CASSFPQGANEKLFF	TGTGCCAGCAGTTTCCCTCAGGGGGCCAATGAAAAACTGTTTTTT
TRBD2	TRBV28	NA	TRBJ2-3	CASGKRGGGDTQYF	TGTGCCAGCGGGAAGCGGGGGGGCGGGGATACGCAGTATTTT
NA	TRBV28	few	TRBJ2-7	CASSFGMEQGYEQYF	TGTGCCAGCAGTTTTGGTATGGAACAGGGCTACGAGCAGTACTTC
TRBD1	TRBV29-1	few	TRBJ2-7	CSATHRGQGNEQYF	TGCAGCGCTACCCACAGGGGGCAAGGGAACGAGCAGTACTTC
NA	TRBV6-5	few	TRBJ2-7	CASSEEAYEQYF	TGTGCCAGCAGTGAGGAGGCCTACGAGCAGTACTTC
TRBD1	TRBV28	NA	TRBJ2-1	CASSLGTVPNEQFF	TGTGCCAGCAGTTTAGGGACAGTACCCAATGAGCAGTTCTTC
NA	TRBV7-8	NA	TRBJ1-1	CASSLSRGDTEAFF	TGTGCCAGCAGCTTATCCCGAGGAGACACTGAAGCTTTCTTT
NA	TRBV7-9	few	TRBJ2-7	CASSLVEAAGRSYEQYF	TGTGCCAGCAGCTTAGTAGAAGCGGCAGGCCGATCCTACGAGCAGTACTTC
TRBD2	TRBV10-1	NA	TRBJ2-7	CASSGGGDRSYEQYF	TGCGCCAGCAGTGGGGGGGGTGACCGCTCCTACGAGCAGTACTTC
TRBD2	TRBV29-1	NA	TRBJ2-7	CSASLGLAVTYEQYF	TGCAGCGCAAGCCTCGGACTAGCTGTTACCTACGAGCAGTACTTC
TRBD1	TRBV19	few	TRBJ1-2	CASALGGGYGYTF	TGTGCCAGTGCATTAGGGGGCGGCTATGGCTACACCTTC
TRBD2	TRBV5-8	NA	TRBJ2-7	CASSLADTSVSYEQYF	TGTGCCAGCAGCTTGGCGGATACTAGCGTTTCCTACGAGCAGTACTTC
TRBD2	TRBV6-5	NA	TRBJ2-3	CASSSRLAGDTQYF	TGTGCCAGCAGTTCTCGACTAGCGGGGGATACGCAGTATTTT
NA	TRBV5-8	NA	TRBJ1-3	CASSNAWGGNSGNTIYF	TGTGCCAGCAGCAACGCGTGGGGCGGAAACTCTGGAAACACCATATATTTT
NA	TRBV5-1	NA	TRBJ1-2	CASSPSAGVDYGYTF	TGCGCCAGCAGCCCCTCAGCAGGGGTCGACTATGGCTACACCTTC
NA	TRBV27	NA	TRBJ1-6	CASRMDSNYNSPLHF	TGTGCCAGCAGAATGGACAGTAACTATAATTCACCCCTCCACTTT
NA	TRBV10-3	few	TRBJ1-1	CAITGGTENTEAFF	TGTGCCATAACCGGCGGGACTGAGAACACTGAAGCTTTCTTT
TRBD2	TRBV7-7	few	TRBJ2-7	CASSPTGGPPYEQYF	TGTGCTAGCAGCCCAACGGGGGGACCGCCCTACGAGCAGTACTTC
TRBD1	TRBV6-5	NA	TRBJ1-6	CASSYSSGTGNSPLHF	TGTGCCAGCAGTTACTCCTCCGGGACAGGGAATTCACCCCTCCACTTT
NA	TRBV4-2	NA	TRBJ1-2	CASRKEGAGYTF	TGTGCCAGCAGAAAAGAAGGGGCTGGCTACACCTTC
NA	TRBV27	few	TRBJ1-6	CASSPLASSYNSPLHF	TGTGCCAGCAGTCCATTAGCTAGCTCCTATAATTCACCCCTCCACTTT
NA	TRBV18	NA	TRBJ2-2	CASSPRPGSGELFF	TGTGCCAGCTCACCCCGCCCGGGGTCCGGGGAGCTGTTTTTT
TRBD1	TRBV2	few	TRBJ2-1	CASRRYRDSYNEQFF	TGTGCCAGCAGACGTTACCGGGACAGTTACAATGAGCAGTTCTTC
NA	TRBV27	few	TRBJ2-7	CASSYRGAYEQYF	TGTGCCAGCTCCTATCGGGGTGCCTACGAGCAGTACTTC
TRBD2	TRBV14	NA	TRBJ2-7	CASSQPQALGGEQYF	TGTGCCAGCAGCCAACCTCAGGCCCTGGGGGGGGAGCAGTACTTC
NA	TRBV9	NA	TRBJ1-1	CASSVSGAAEAFF	TGTGCCAGCAGCGTGAGTGGGGCCGCTGAAGCTTTCTTT
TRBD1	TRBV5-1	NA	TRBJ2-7	CASSTGTGNQYF	TGCGCCAGCAGCACGGGGACAGGGAACCAGTACTTC
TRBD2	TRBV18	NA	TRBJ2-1	CASSPSSGGSYNEQFF	TGTGCCAGCTCACCTTCTAGCGGGGGGTCCTACAATGAGCAGTTCTTC
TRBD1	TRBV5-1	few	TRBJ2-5	CASSGTGGLETQYF	TGCGCCAGCAGTGGGACAGGGGGCTTAGAGACCCAGTACTTC
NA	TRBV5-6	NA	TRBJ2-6	CASSLTGTGANVLTF	TGTGCCAGCAGCTTAACAGGGACTGGGGCCAACGTCCTGACTTTC
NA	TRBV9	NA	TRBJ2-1	CASSGLAWGNEQFF	TGTGCCAGCAGCGGTCTAGCGTGGGGAAATGAGCAGTTCTTC